This is a list of T cell receptor beta chains from one sample in a study of cytomegalovirus exposure and HLA in healthy donors. Libraries were prepared by immunoSEQ multiplex PCR; TCRdb keeps only in-frame clonotypes and omits some of them. This table holds about 190,000 clones, more than 75% found once. Sequences were obtained from PBMCs. The receptors stem from a man aged 30 to 45 in good health and CMV-seronegative. CDR3s include the opening cysteine and the closing phenylalanine or tryptophan. D genes are given only for firm matches. Only part of the rows carry a size: once, few, many, or a class if the clone is expanded.

size	D	J	V	DNA	CDR3
.	TRBD1	TRBJ2-7	TRBV28	TGTGCCAGCAGGTTAGGGACAGATAGCTCCTACGAGCAGTACTTC	CASRLGTDSSYEQYF
few	.	TRBJ1-2	TRBV6-1	TGTGCCAGCACCGACAGGCAGGGCTATGGCTACACCTTC	CASTDRQGYGYTF
.	TRBD1	TRBJ1-2	TRBV5-1	TGCGCCAGCAGCTTGGAACGGGACAGCTATGGCTACACCTTC	CASSLERDSYGYTF
once	.	TRBJ1-1	TRBV6-1	TGTGCCAGCAGGGCCTTTCGGGGTACGGTCGCTGAAGCTTTCTTT	CASRAFRGTVAEAFF
.	.	TRBJ1-1	TRBV11-2	TGTGCCAGCAGCTTAGATACCCGGACACCTGAAGCTTTCTTT	CASSLDTRTPEAFF
once	TRBD1	TRBJ1-1	TRBV27	TGTGCCAGCAGTATAACAGGGGGCGCATTCGACACTGAAGCTTTCTTT	CASSITGGAFDTEAFF
.	TRBD1	TRBJ2-7	TRBV28	TGTGCCAGCAGCGAGGCCCGGGACAGCGTGCTTCCCGAGCAGTACTTC	CASSEARDSVLPEQYF
once	.	TRBJ1-4	TRBV2	TGTGCCAGCAGTGATAACAGACAGAATGAAAAACTGTTTTTT	CASSDNRQNEKLFF
once	TRBD2	TRBJ2-3	TRBV9	TGTGCCAGCGGGGGGACTAGCAGGGTTCAAGATACGCAGTATTTT	CASGGTSRVQDTQYF
.	.	TRBJ2-7	TRBV10-2	TGCGCCAGCAGAGACTGGACAGCCGTATCCTACGAGCAGTACTTC	CASRDWTAVSYEQYF
.	.	TRBJ2-5	TRBV11-2	TGTGCCAGCAGCCACAAGTGGTCTTCAGGGGAGACCCAGTACTTC	CASSHKWSSGETQYF
once	.	TRBJ2-1	TRBV2	TGTGCCAGCAGTGAACCGGGACAGGGGGCACTAGCGGGAGTCTACAATGAGCAGTTCTTC	CASSEPGQGALAGVYNEQFF
.	TRBD2	TRBJ2-5	TRBV19	TGTGCCAGTAGTTCCCTAGGGGGGACCGGGACTAGCGGGAGGGATCAAGAGACCCAGTACTTC	CASSSLGGTGTSGRDQETQYF
.	TRBD1	TRBJ1-5	TRBV19	TGTGCCAGTAGGCTGACAGGGGACCAGCCCCAGCATTTT	CASRLTGDQPQHF
.	TRBD2	TRBJ2-1	TRBV9	TGTGCCAGCAGCGTAGTAGGACTAGCGGGGTCCTACAATGAGCAGTTCTTC	CASSVVGLAGSYNEQFF
.	TRBD2	TRBJ2-5	TRBV6-1	TGTGCCAGCAGTGTGGTAAGCGGGAGGGCTGAGACCCAGTACTTC	CASSVVSGRAETQYF
.	TRBD2	TRBJ2-1	TRBV11-3	TGTGCCAGCAGCTTAGGCGGGGGGAGGCACAATGAGCAGTTCTTC	CASSLGGGRHNEQFF
.	TRBD2	TRBJ2-2	TRBV27	TGTGCCAGCAGTTCACGAGGACTAGAATTAGGGCCGACCGGGGAGCTGTTTTTT	CASSSRGLELGPTGELFF
.	.	TRBJ2-3	TRBV5-1	TGCGCCAGCAGCTTAAATCAACCAGGAGATACGCAGTATTTT	CASSLNQPGDTQYF
.	.	TRBJ2-3	TRBV7-2	TGTGCCAGCAGCTTTAATACGGGAAGAGATACGCAGTATTTT	CASSFNTGRDTQYF
once	TRBD1	TRBJ2-7	TRBV6-1	TGTGCCAGCAGTTTTGACAGGGTTAGGACCTACGAGCAGTACTTC	CASSFDRVRTYEQYF
.	.	TRBJ2-1	TRBV7-2	TGTGCCAGCAGCCCTCGGACTGGGATCACCTACAATGAGCAGTTCTTC	CASSPRTGITYNEQFF
.	TRBD1	TRBJ2-7	TRBV2	TGTGCCAGCAGGGGGACAGGGGGGTTCTACGAGCAGTACTTC	CASRGTGGFYEQYF
.	TRBD2	TRBJ2-7	TRBV11-3	TGTGCCAGCAGCTTAGGGACTAGCGGGAGAAAGGGCGAGCAGTACTTC	CASSLGTSGRKGEQYF
.	.	TRBJ2-7	TRBV29-1	TGCAGCGTCAGAGCCCCCGGAGGGAACGAGCAGTACTTC	CSVRAPGGNEQYF
.	TRBD1	TRBJ1-4	TRBV11-3	TGTGCCAGCAGCCGGGGGGACAGGCATAATGAAAAACTGTTTTTT	CASSRGDRHNEKLFF
.	TRBD1	TRBJ2-7	TRBV2	TGTGCCAGCAGTATCCGGGACAGGGCCTACGAGCAGTACTTC	CASSIRDRAYEQYF
.	TRBD2	TRBJ2-1	TRBV29-1	TGCAGCGTTGAAGAGGGGACTAGCGGGGGCTACAATGAGCAGTTCTTC	CSVEEGTSGGYNEQFF
.	TRBD2	TRBJ2-7	TRBV7-2	TGTGCCAGCAGCCATACTAGCGGGGGGGCCTACGAGCAGTACTTC	CASSHTSGGAYEQYF
.	TRBD1	TRBJ1-2	TRBV29-1	TGCAGCGTTGCCAAAACACAGGGGGCGCTAGGCTACACCTTC	CSVAKTQGALGYTF
once	.	TRBJ1-3	TRBV28	TGTGCCAGCAGTTTGGGGGGTTCTGGAAACACCATATATTTT	CASSLGGSGNTIYF
.	TRBD1	TRBJ1-2	TRBV2	TGTGCCAGCCCGGGACAGACAACAACTGGCTATGGCTACACCTTC	CASPGQTTTGYGYTF
few	TRBD2	TRBJ2-4	TRBV7-2	TGTGCCAGCAGCTTGGGGTACAGGGGGACTAGCGGGAAGGACAGTCAGTACTTC	CASSLGYRGTSGKDSQYF
.	TRBD1	TRBJ1-2	TRBV5-4	TGTGCCAGCAGCTTGGCCCTAACAGGGGGTAATGGCTACACCTTC	CASSLALTGGNGYTF
.	.	TRBJ2-7	TRBV14	TGTGCCAGCAGCCAAGGGGGGGTGCAGTACTTC	CASSQGGVQYF
.	TRBD1	TRBJ2-1	TRBV19	TGTGCCAGTAGACCAACGACAGGGGGCTCCTACAATGAGCAGTTCTTC	CASRPTTGGSYNEQFF
once	.	TRBJ2-6	TRBV19	TGTGCCAGTAGTATTTTCCATTCTGGGGCCAACGGCCTGACTTTC	CASSIFHSGANGLTF
.	.	TRBJ2-5	TRBV11-2	TGTGCCAGCAGCCCCCAGTACCAAGAGACCCAGTACTTC	CASSPQYQETQYF
.	TRBD1	TRBJ2-6	TRBV5-8	TGTGCCGTTTGGACAGGGCAAGCTGGGGCCAACGTCCTGACTTTC	CAVWTGQAGANVLTF
.	TRBD2	TRBJ2-2	TRBV7-8	TGTGCCAGCAAAATAGCGGGGATGACCGGGGAGCTGTTTTTT	CASKIAGMTGELFF
.	.	TRBJ1-1	TRBV7-2	TGTGCCAGCAGCTTTGGGGGACTGACAGCTTTCTTT	CASSFGGLTAFF
.	TRBD1	TRBJ2-2	TRBV4-3	TGCGCCAGCAGCCAGGACAGGGGTTCCCCCGGGGAGCTGTTTTTT	CASSQDRGSPGELFF
.	.	TRBJ2-3	TRBV7-2	TGTGCCAGCACCACGGCGGCGACCTTAATCACAGATACGCAGTATTTT	CASTTAATLITDTQYF
.	TRBD2	TRBJ2-1	TRBV4-1	TGCGTCAGCAGCCAAATCAGGACTAGCGGGTACAATGAGCAGTTCTTC	CVSSQIRTSGYNEQFF
.	TRBD1	TRBJ1-2	TRBV5-4	TGTGCCAGCAGCTCCTCGGGACAGGGAGTCTATGGCTACACCTTC	CASSSSGQGVYGYTF
.	.	TRBJ2-2	TRBV4-1	TGCGCCAGCAGCAGAGCATTGGAGGGTGCCGGGGAGCTGTTTTTT	CASSRALEGAGELFF
.	TRBD1	TRBJ2-3	TRBV2	TGTGCCAGCAGGGCAGGACAGGGGGCGCGGGATACGCAGTATTTT	CASRAGQGARDTQYF
.	.	TRBJ1-2	TRBV29-1	TGCAGCGTCTGGACGGAGGGGGGCTACACCTTC	CSVWTEGGYTF
.	TRBD1	TRBJ1-5	TRBV28	TGTGCCAGCAGTGCCGGGACAGGTAGGGTGGAGCCCCAGCATTTT	CASSAGTGRVEPQHF